This record covers a single T cell receptor (beta chain). The sample belongs to a study of blood T cell repertoires in COVID-19. Germline CDR1 and CDR2: SEHNR and FQNEAQ (reference sequence). J was trimmed by 4 bases and V by 1 base; bases with no gene match: 6. The CDR3 length is 15 residues. The data were produced by immunoSEQ multiplex PCR, yet TCRdb's version contains in-frame clones alone and is incomplete. In the table there are 200,000 or so clones, 84% of which are singletons. The sample taken for sequencing was peripheral blood. This sequence originates from a human donor in a cohort sampled during active COVID-19. The chain is built from TRBV7-9 and TRBJ2-5, with 7 bases lining up with TRBD1. CDR3 sequence: CASSLVSTGAETQYF. For the CDR3, the DNA is TGTGCCAGCAGCTTAGTCAGTACAGGGGCAGAGACCCAGTACTTC. Filled out from reference TRBV7-9 and TRBJ2-5, the complete variable domain reads DTGVSQNPRHKITKRGQNVTFRCDPISEHNRLYWYRQTLGQGPEFLTYFQNEAQLEKSRLLSDRFSAERPKGSFSTLEIQRTEQGDSAMYLCASSLVSTGAETQYFGPGTRLLVL.